Below are 25 T cell receptor beta chains sequenced from a single sample in a study of blood T cells in healthy people across ages (dated by TCRdb to 2013 to 2016). Library method: 5' RACE. Sequenced on an Illumina HiSeq 2500. A second PCR of about 6 to 11 cycles was performed with a sample-barcoded 5' primer and a J-beta primer mix. The public reads were reanalyzed by TCRdb: fastp trimming at Q25, MiXCR alignment, in-frame beta chains only. One record per CDR3 amino acid sequence lists the most common genes and DNA. The sample yields 500,000 to 700,000 distinct CDR3 sequences; roughly 31% were counted once. Together, the top ten hold approximately 14% of the sample. The sequenced sample was blood. The receptors were gathered from a woman of 80 years or more in good health.

Notes on this clonotype: This may be a read error: a much more frequent sequence differs by one nucleotide. V usage is TRBV10-3 and J usage is TRBJ2-7, with D hard to call. The CDR3 contains 11 residues. CDR1 ENHRY and CDR2 SYGVKD come from the germline V gene. In nucleotides, the CDR3 is TGTGCCACCTTGGGCTCCAACGAGCAGTACTTC. Translated, it gives CATLGSNEQYF.

As concerns this clonotype: This clone may be a read error of a much larger clone one base away. This sequence joins TRBV5-1 and TRBJ2-1; 9 bases fit TRBD1. In germline, CDR1 is SGHRS, CDR2 YFSETQ. The CDR3 spans 15 residues. The CDR3 DNA is TGCGCCAGCAGCTTGAAACAGGGGGCCTACAAGGAGCAGTTCTTC. Translating gives CASSLKQGAYKEQFF.

A word on this clonotype: One base away lies a much larger clone, so this may be a sequencing read error. V gene TRBV7-3 combines with J gene TRBJ2-7; D is possibly TRBD1 or TRBD2 (5 bases each). This CDR3 spans 13 amino acids. Between the trimmed V and J ends, which lost 7 bases and 10 bases, there was a span of 20 bases. Germline V lookup: CDR1 SGHTA, CDR2 FQGTGA. The CDR3 nucleotides read TGTGCCAGCACGCCGGGGCCTGAGGGGACCCAGTACGTC. Translated: CASTPGPEGTQYV.

V is TRBV7-6 and J is TRBJ1-2; 7 bases align to TRBD1. Germline-derived CDR1 and CDR2 are SGHVS and FNYEAQ. The junction had 9 bases not matched to a gene; V was cut back by 5 bases and J by 6 bases. The CDR3 sequence is 14 residues long. As DNA, the CDR3 is TGTGCCAGCAGCACAGCCGGGACAGTGGATGGCTACACCTTC. Protein: CASSTAGTVDGYTF.

The rearrangement joins TRBV9 to TRBJ2-3, with a tentative D call TRBD2 (6 bases). There are 15 residues in the CDR3. The germline V gene encodes CDR1 SGDLS and CDR2 YYNGEE. The V end was cut by 5 bases, the J end by 2 bases, with 15 bases between. In DNA form, the CDR3 reads TGTGCCAGCAGTACCGGGACTCTCAACACAGATACGCAGTATTTT. Translated, it gives CASSTGTLNTDTQYF.

The chain has TRBV12-3 or TRBV12-4 and TRBJ1-6; D is possibly TRBD1 (5 bases). V dropped 2 bases and J dropped 7 bases, with 12 bases sitting between them. CDR3 length: 15 amino acids. CDR3 region: CASSLRGIRNSPLHF. The CDR3 nucleotides are TGTGCCAGCAGTTTACGGGGGATACGGAATTCACCCCTCCACTTT.

With regard to this clonotype: One end of the junction is discordant with germline, which a read error may explain. The V call is TRBV5-1, the J call TRBJ2-7; D may match TRBD1 or TRBD2 (5 bases each). The CDR3 extends over 15 amino acids. Germline V gene data show CDR1 as SGHRS and CDR2 as YFSETQ. CDR3 DNA: TGCGCCAACAGCTTCTCAACCGGGACCTCCTACGAGCAGTACTTC. This codes for CANSFSTGTSYEQYF.

This clonotype came up a few times. The V call is TRBV4-3, the J call TRBJ2-2, with D uncertain. This CDR3 contains 14 residues. Germline CDR1 LGHNA, CDR2 YSLEER. Trimming took off 5 bases at V and 1 base at J, with 8 bases between the two ends. This CDR3 reads CASSTHKNTGELFF. CDR3 nucleotides: TGCGCCAGCAGCACCCACAAGAACACCGGGGAGCTGTTTTTT.

Only one count was recorded for this clonotype. V and J are TRBV15 and TRBJ2-5, with D possibly being TRBD2 (6 bases). Germline loops: CDR1 LNHNV, CDR2 YYDKDF (reference sequence). Trimming pared 1 base from V and 7 bases from J, leaving 22 bases between. The CDR3 covers 17 residues. Here the CDR3 reads CATSRGGKGGGLGTQYF. The CDR3 DNA follows: TGTGCCACCAGCAGAGGGGGAAAAGGTGGAGGGTTGGGGACCCAGTACTTC.

The chain recombines TRBV7-9 with TRBJ2-4; 11 bases are a match to TRBD2. Unmatched junction bases numbered 11, after V lost 6 bases and J lost 13 bases. This CDR3 is built from 14 residues. Per the germline V gene, CDR1 is SEHNR and CDR2 is FQNEAQ (reference sequence). The CDR3 spells CASSPGLADNEQYF. CDR3 sequence (DNA): TGTGCCAGCAGTCCGGGACTAGCGGACAATGAGCAGTACTTC.

There are many counts of this clonotype. This chain joins TRBV12-3 or TRBV12-4 and TRBJ1-6; TRBD1 agrees at 8 bases. V lost 3 bases, J lost 8 bases, and 6 bases stayed unmatched. This CDR3 comprises 15 residues. CDR3 in amino acids: CASSLRQGADSPLHF. The CDR3 nucleotides read TGTGCCAGCAGTTTGAGGCAGGGGGCTGATTCACCCCTCCACTTT.

The table lists this clonotype with many counts. CDR3 protein: CASSAGDGRTEAFF. The CDR3 bases are TGCGCCAGCAGCGCGGGGGACGGCCGTACTGAAGCTTTCTTT. This chain uses TRBV5-1 with TRBJ1-1; possibly TRBD1 for D (5 bases). CDR1 and CDR2 (germline): SGHRS, YFSETQ. The CDR3 consists of 14 residues. Deletions cut 4 bases from V and 5 bases from J, with 15 bases between.

The chain uses TRBV2 and TRBJ2-5; 8 positions agree with TRBD2. This CDR3 region has 16 residues. Germline trimming cut 6 bases from V and 3 bases from J; bases unmatched to any gene: 12. CDR1 and CDR2 (germline): SNHLY, FYNNEI. The CDR3 sequence is CASSPMRGTREETQYF. In DNA, the CDR3 is TGTGCCAGCAGCCCGATGCGGGGGACTAGGGAAGAGACCCAGTACTTC.

The DNA for the CDR3 is TGTGCCAGCAGCCTCGAACGGGGGCAAGGAAACACCATATATTTT. It translates to CASSLERGQGNTIYF. J is TRBJ1-3 and V is TRBV4-2, with a weak D call TRBD1 (6 bases). The germline CDR1 and CDR2 sequences are LGHNA and YNFKEQ. Trimming took off 4 bases at V and 4 bases at J, with 14 bases between the two ends. The CDR3 extends over 15 amino acids.

Concerning this clonotype itself: A much larger clone differs by one base, so this may be a read error. The rearrangement joins TRBV7-2 to TRBJ2-5; 12 bases line up with TRBD2. The V gene's germline CDR1 is SGHTA and CDR2 FQGNSA. The CDR3 covers 16 residues. The CDR3 DNA reads TGTGCCAACAGCTCGGGACTAGCGGGCGGTGGGGAGACCCAGTACTTC. Its translation is CANSSGLAGGGETQYF. The entire variable domain, with the rest obtained from reference TRBV7-2 and TRBJ2-5, is as follows: GAGVSQSPSNKVTEKGKDVELRCDPISGHTALYWYRQSLGQGLEFLIYFQGNSAPDKSGLPSDRFSAERTGGSVSTLTIQRTQQEDSAVYLCANSSGLAGGGETQYFGPGTRLLVL.

Ten or more counts support this clonotype. The rearrangement joins TRBV20-1 to TRBJ2-3; TRBD2 aligns across 10 bases. The V gene's germline CDR1 is DFQATT and CDR2 SNEGSKA (reference sequence). V was clipped by 1 base and J by 1 base; unmatched bases: 17. This CDR3 has 20 residues. CDR3 DNA: TGCAGTGCTAGAGCGGGGGGAACGGCTAGCGGGGGATGGGGCACAGATACGCAGTATTTT. Its translation is CSARAGGTASGGWGTDTQYF.

Only a few counts were recorded for this clonotype. The chain is built from TRBV6-4 and TRBJ1-1; D call uncertain. The V gene's germline CDR1 is MRHNA and CDR2 SNTAGT. Trimming took off 0 bases at V and 5 bases at J, with 7 bases between the two ends. The CDR3 is made up of 13 amino acids. The CDR3: CASSDSAGTEAFF. For the CDR3, the DNA is TGTGCCAGCAGTGACTCGGCCGGGACTGAAGCTTTCTTT.

A remark on this clonotype: A much bigger clone sits one base away, suggesting this may be a read error. The CDR3 loop reads CASSLPGAGQETQYF. CDR3 nucleotide sequence: TGTGCCAGCAGTTTACCCGGGGCAGGCCAAGAGACCCAGTACTTC. The J gene is TRBJ2-5, the V gene TRBV28, with D possibly being TRBD1 or TRBD2 (5 bases each). This CDR3 is built from 15 residues. The V gene lost 2 bases and the J gene lost 1 base, with 11 bases spanning the gap. The germline CDR1 and CDR2 sequences are MDHEN and SYDVKM.

This clonotype was observed many times. The J gene is TRBJ2-3, the V gene TRBV27, with D tentatively TRBD1 (6 bases). The CDR3 spans 16 residues. V lost 3 bases and J lost 4, with 17 bases in between. CDR1 and CDR2 (germline): MNHEY, SMNVEV (reference sequence). The CDR3 region has the DNA TGTGCCAGCAGTTTGGGCGGTCGGACAGTCGCAGATACGCAGTATTTT. Protein: CASSLGGRTVADTQYF.

Worth noting for this clonotype: The junction departs from germline at one end; a sequencing error may be responsible. The gene calls are TRBV4-1 and TRBJ1-6; D unresolved. The V gene's germline CDR1 is MGHRA and CDR2 YSYEKL. The CDR3 sequence is 13 residues long. The CDR3 here is CASGQDRNSPLHF. CDR3 nucleotide sequence: TGCGCCAGCGGCCAAGATAGGAATTCACCCCTCCACTTT.

The table lists this clonotype with a few counts. Given a much more abundant clone one base away, this may be a read error. The rearrangement links TRBV5-4 to TRBJ2-1; a weak D match, TRBD1 (6 bases). This CDR3 comprises 15 residues. CDR1 SGHNT and CDR2 YYREEE come from the germline V gene (reference sequence). Deletions cut 4 bases from V and 13 bases from J, with 24 bases between. For the CDR3, the DNA is TGTGCCAGCAGCCCCCAACAGGGTGTAGGGGAGACCCAGTTCTTC. Translating it yields CASSPQQGVGETQFF.

This chain connects TRBV6-5 to TRBJ2-4, with D perhaps matching TRBD1 or TRBD2 (6 bases each). V was pared by 5 bases and J by 13 bases, with 21 bases between. The V gene's germline CDR1 is MNHEY and CDR2 SVGAGI. The CDR3 is 14 residues long. CDR3 sequence (DNA): TGTGCCAGCAGTCTAACAGGAGGGGGTTACGGGCAGTACTTC. It translates to CASSLTGGGYGQYF.

There are a few counts of this clonotype. The genes are TRBV9 and TRBJ1-1; no reliable D call. The CDR3 runs 15 residues. V lost 0 bases, J lost 7 bases, and 16 bases lay in between. Per germline, CDR1 SGDLS and CDR2 YYNGEE. Here the CDR3 DNA reads TGTGCCAGCAGCGTAGCCGGTGGTGGTGCGATTGAAGCTTTCTTT. Protein sequence: CASSVAGGGAIEAFF.

On this clonotype: This may be a read error: a much more frequent sequence differs by one nucleotide. In nucleotides, the CDR3 is TGTGCCCGCAGTGCGCGAGGGACTACTAATGAAAAACTGTTTTTT. Encoded protein: CARSARGTTNEKLFF. This chain joins TRBV2 and TRBJ1-4; a weak D match, TRBD1 (5 bases). The CDR3 runs to 15 residues. Germline-derived CDR1 and CDR2 are SNHLY and FYNNEI.

This clonotype was seen many times. The V call is TRBV10-3, the J call TRBJ1-2; a possible D gene is TRBD1 (6 bases). CDR3 length: 19 amino acids. The germline V gene encodes CDR1 ENHRY and CDR2 SYGVKD. The germline V and J ends were trimmed by 0 bases and 5 bases, with 25 bases remaining between them. The CDR3 spells CAISESSFSSGEREYGYTF. The CDR3 bases are TGTGCCATCAGTGAGTCCTCCTTTTCCTCAGGGGAAAGAGAGTATGGCTACACCTTC.